These T cell receptor beta chains were read from a single sample in a study of control samples from healthy donors and cancer patients. The protocol was immunoSEQ multiplex PCR, while the TCRdb copy is restricted to in-frame clones and leaves out a portion. This table holds roughly 120,000 clones, approximately 90% found once. The specimen sequenced was blood. The receptors stem from a human donor in good health. The donor label of this sample is uncertain. CDR3s leave out the opening cysteine and the closing phenylalanine or tryptophan.

v_call: TRBV12-5; cdr3_aa: ASGLVGQGSNQPQH
v_call: TRBV2; cdr3_aa: ASSEGRGF
v_call: TRBV30; cdr3_aa: AWSVPGSGDLQPQH
v_call: TRBV7-9; cdr3_aa: ASGRTGTGGRGGRGYT
v_call: TRBV12-2; cdr3_aa: ASRLRPPHQPQH
v_call: TRBV6-5; cdr3_aa: ASSGGFEEKLF
v_call: TRBV2; cdr3_aa: ASKRDIFTDTQY
v_call: TRBV6-5; cdr3_aa: ASSWVGVWDTEAF
v_call: TRBV25-1; cdr3_aa: ASSGTAGYT
v_call: TRBV24-1; cdr3_aa: ATSAGGFAAF
v_call: TRBV19; cdr3_aa: ASSSGHFNRGEQF
v_call: TRBV28; cdr3_aa: ASSFSNYGYT
v_call: TRBV7-6; cdr3_aa: ASSLGIGAAETEKLF
v_call: TRBV11-2; cdr3_aa: ASSLGGPVRRNTEAF
v_call: TRBV25-1; cdr3_aa: ASSDQDGSPLH
v_call: TRBV7-2; cdr3_aa: ASSPRTVQGYT
v_call: TRBV19; cdr3_aa: ASSTWTGDQPQH
v_call: TRBV27; cdr3_aa: ASSLAPGIEQY
v_call: TRBV4-1; cdr3_aa: ASSQEWGRSYEQY
v_call: TRBV10-2; cdr3_aa: ASSEAPGRQTQY
v_call: TRBV19; cdr3_aa: ASSIQGRQPQH
v_call: TRBV7-8; cdr3_aa: ASSFSRKEQGSEQF
v_call: TRBV2; cdr3_aa: ASSGTYGELF
v_call: TRBV19; cdr3_aa: ASSISRSGNQPQH
v_call: TRBV7-8; cdr3_aa: ASSITGPQVNGYT
v_call: TRBV18; cdr3_aa: ASSLDRGLQPQH
v_call: TRBV10-3; cdr3_aa: AISEPHDRENTEAF
v_call: TRBV24-1; cdr3_aa: ATAAGWGNQPQH
v_call: TRBV27; cdr3_aa: ASSTRRINYNEQF
v_call: TRBV30; cdr3_aa: AWSTRRGAYGYT
v_call: TRBV7-2; cdr3_aa: ASSSRQGGTDTQY
v_call: TRBV2; cdr3_aa: ASRENTGNQPQH
v_call: TRBV27; cdr3_aa: ASSSRIDINEQF
v_call: TRBV30; cdr3_aa: AWSVDWRPDTQY
v_call: TRBV11-3; cdr3_aa: ASSPSGSGGKQF
v_call: TRBV6-5; cdr3_aa: ASSYGEGPQH
v_call: TRBV30; cdr3_aa: AWSVAGGYT
v_call: TRBV6-5; cdr3_aa: ASSYSRQSSYEQY
v_call: TRBV9; cdr3_aa: ASSVGMNPQETQY
v_call: TRBV27; cdr3_aa: ASMTGDNYGYT
v_call: TRBV6-5; cdr3_aa: ASEHQSYQETQY
v_call: TRBV6-5; cdr3_aa: ASSLDSHYGYT
v_call: TRBV6-5; cdr3_aa: ASSYSGTTNTEAF
v_call: TRBV9; cdr3_aa: ASSPGTTNYGYT
v_call: TRBV5-4; cdr3_aa: ASSSVPGQGSGYT
v_call: TRBV15; cdr3_aa: ATSKEGLREKLF
v_call: TRBV7-2; cdr3_aa: ASSLQGGANNEQF
v_call: TRBV19; cdr3_aa: ASSISRDTQY
v_call: TRBV28; cdr3_aa: ASIDSGTGLFQPQH
v_call: TRBV11-3; cdr3_aa: ASSPGTENTEAF
v_call: TRBV7-2; cdr3_aa: ASSLVEGAYNEQF
v_call: TRBV11-1; cdr3_aa: ASSFTSGGHNEQF
v_call: TRBV25-1; cdr3_aa: ASSAPGTGGEKLF